This T cell receptor beta chain is drawn from a study of CD8 T cells in ankylosing spondylitis. The CDR3 contains 13 residues. Trimming stripped 10 bases from V and 7 bases from J, with 17 bases between. Germline CDR1 ENHRY, CDR2 SYGVKD. Study results and limitations: For ankylosing spondylitis blood, a TCR beta motif of roughly 8 highly homologous variants appeared characteristic. Past research had described some motif variants in reactive arthritis synovial fluid and blood.

Quantitative 5'-RACE was performed with molecular barcodes, and it yielded the TCR beta libraries. TCRdb used MiXCR to reprocess the 5' RACE reads, holding one entry per CDR3 protein. Of 450,000 to 550,000 distinct CDR3 sequences in the sample, roughly 5.2% are singletons; the top ten hold 3.5%. Of note for this clonotype: Its antigen is not identified.

This receptor was taken from a male donor with ankylosing spondylitis. V is TRBV10-3 and J is TRBJ1-5; D unresolved. Input material: blood, either unsorted or a sorted T cell fraction (not recorded which). CDR3 region: CATCIEGGQPQHF. As DNA, the CDR3 is TGTGCCACTTGCATCGAAGGTGGGCAGCCCCAGCATTTT.